This entry lists 13 T cell receptor beta chains sequenced from one sample in a study of human T cells and chemical hapten exposure. TCRdb used MiXCR to reprocess the RACE reads, holding one entry per CDR3 protein. This table holds about 130,000 distinct CDR3 sequences, more than 7.5% found once. Described time point: healthy volunteer bleed at 2 weeks. Unseparated into fractions, whole blood served as the source from which total RNA was extracted. The sequenced sample was whole blood. These receptors came from a male donor in good health. Some clones in this sample may be carry-over from other donors' samples.

This clonotype appeared many times. This chain links TRBV29-1 with TRBJ2-3; no clear D. Between the trimmed V and J ends, which lost 1 base and 1 base, there was a span of 12 bases. The CDR3 sequence is 15 residues long. Germline V gene sequence: CDR1 SQVTM, CDR2 ANQGSEA. Written as DNA, the CDR3 is TGCAGCGTTGAAGGTCGTCTCCCAGGCACAGATACGCAGTATTTT. Amino acids: CSVEGRLPGTDTQYF.

This clonotype turned up a few times. The rearrangement joins TRBV14 to TRBJ1-2; no clear D. Germline V CDR1 and CDR2: SGHDN, FVKESK. This CDR3 is 14 amino acids long. V shed 0 bases and J shed 1 base, with 6 bases lying between them. CDR3 in amino acids: CASSQDRRNYGYTF. The CDR3 region has the DNA TGTGCCAGCAGCCAAGATCGGCGTAACTATGGCTACACCTTC.

The rearrangement uses TRBV7-6 and TRBJ2-5; a possible D gene is TRBD2 (5 bases). The CDR3 totals 14 residues. Germline V gives CDR1 SGHVS, CDR2 FNYEAQ. Trimming took off 5 bases at V and 3 bases at J, with 13 bases between the two ends. This CDR3 reads CASSPGLAKETQYF. CDR3 DNA sequence: TGTGCCAGCAGCCCGGGATTGGCCAAAGAGACCCAGTACTTC.

This clonotype came up many times. As DNA, the CDR3 is TGTGCCAGCAGGCAGGGCCTCCGGGCAGGGGAGACCCAGTACTTC. It specifies CASRQGLRAGETQYF. J is TRBJ2-5 and V is TRBV6-2 or TRBV6-3, with a weak D call TRBD1 (5 bases). The CDR3 is made up of 15 amino acids. Trimming cost V 6 bases and J 5 bases, with 19 bases left between them. Per germline, CDR1 MNHEY and CDR2 SVGEGT.

This clonotype was seen only a few times. The gene calls are TRBV11-1 and TRBJ1-6; a possible D gene is TRBD1 (5 bases). The CDR3 consists of 12 residues. Trimming cost V 3 bases and J 9 bases, with 6 bases left between them. Germline-derived CDR1 and CDR2 are SGHAT and FQDESV (reference sequence). The CDR3 reads CASSFGGSPLHF. DNA for the CDR3: TGTGCCAGCAGCTTTGGGGGTTCACCCCTCCACTTT.

This clonotype was observed a few times. The rearrangement uses TRBV20-1 and TRBJ2-3; 10 bases line up with TRBD2. The ends lost 5 bases at V and 2 bases at J; junction bases unmatched: 10. Germline values: CDR1 DFQATT, CDR2 SNEGSKA (reference sequence). This CDR3 has 16 residues. The CDR3 DNA reads as TGCAGTGCTCCCCGGACTAGCGGTTCTTCCACAGATACGCAGTATTTT. Amino acid sequence: CSAPRTSGSSTDTQYF.

The chain recombines TRBV7-2 with TRBJ2-1, with 8 bases that match TRBD1. The CDR3 sequence is 12 residues long. The V segment lost 1 base and the J segment 14 bases; nucleotides outside the gene matches: 4. CDR1 is SGHTA, CDR2 FQGNSA, per germline. The CDR3 region is CASSLGPGQEFF. The CDR3 coding sequence is TGTGCCAGCAGCTTAGGCCCGGGACAGGAGTTCTTC.

The table lists this clonotype with a few counts. The gene calls are TRBV7-9 and TRBJ1-5, with unresolved D. The CDR3 contains 12 residues. Germline CDR1 and CDR2: SEHNR and FQNEAQ (reference sequence). V was cut by 3 bases and J by 4 bases, with 4 bases left in between. The CDR3 DNA is TGTGCCAGCAGCTTTAATAATCAGCCCCAGCATTTT. Translating it yields CASSFNNQPQHF.

This clonotype was found a few times. The chain is built from TRBV29-1 and TRBJ2-3, with 7 bases fitting TRBD1. The CDR3 runs to 13 residues. Germline lookup yields CDR1 SQVTM and CDR2 ANQGSEA. Trimming took 7 bases from V and 3 from J; bases not matched to a gene: 7. The CDR3 protein is CSAIQGPTDTQYF. The DNA of the CDR3 is TGCAGCGCAATACAGGGGCCTACAGATACGCAGTATTTT.

The chain employs TRBV20-1 and TRBJ2-5; no firm D call. V lost 6 bases, J lost 1 base, and 15 bases lay in between. CDR1 DFQATT and CDR2 SNEGSKA come from the germline V gene (reference sequence). CDR3 size: 14 residues. The chain's CDR3 is CSAPLRTLQETQYF. The CDR3 bases are TGCAGTGCCCCCCTACGGACCCTCCAAGAGACCCAGTACTTC.

This clonotype was seen more than once but under ten times. J is TRBJ1-1 and V is TRBV19; perhaps TRBD1 as D (5 bases). CDR3 length equals 15 residues. CDR1 is LNHDA, CDR2 SQIVND, per germline (reference sequence). The V end was cut by 2 bases, the J end by 5 bases, with 15 bases between. Here the CDR3 DNA reads TGTGCCAGTAGTATACAGGGTGCAGCGGGGACTGAAGCTTTCTTT. As protein: CASSIQGAAGTEAFF.

This clonotype has just a few counts. V is TRBV18 and J is TRBJ1-2; tentatively, D is TRBD1 (5 bases). In germline, CDR1 is KGHSH, CDR2 LQKENI. V lost 4 bases and J lost 0, with 18 bases in between. The CDR3 has 17 amino acids. Here the CDR3 DNA reads TGTGCCAGCTCACTGGGGGACTCCGGCTCTGCTAACTATGGCTACACCTTC. It yields the protein CASSLGDSGSANYGYTF.

A few counts support this clonotype. The chain is built from TRBV7-9 and TRBJ1-1, with D unclear. This CDR3 contains 15 residues. V gave up 6 bases and J gave up 0 bases, with 14 bases separating them. Per germline, CDR1 SEHNR and CDR2 FQNEAQ (reference sequence). DNA for the CDR3: TGTGCCAGCAGTCCACGGGGTCGGATGAACACTGAAGCTTTCTTT. Translation: CASSPRGRMNTEAFF. The full variable domain, in which reference TRBV7-9 and TRBJ1-1 provide the parts outside the CDR3, is DTGVSQNPRHKITKRGQNVTFRCDPISEHNRLYWYRQTLGQGPEFLTYFQNEAQLEKSRLLSDRFSAERPKGSFSTLEIQRTEQGDSAMYLCASSPRGRMNTEAFFGQGTRLTVV.